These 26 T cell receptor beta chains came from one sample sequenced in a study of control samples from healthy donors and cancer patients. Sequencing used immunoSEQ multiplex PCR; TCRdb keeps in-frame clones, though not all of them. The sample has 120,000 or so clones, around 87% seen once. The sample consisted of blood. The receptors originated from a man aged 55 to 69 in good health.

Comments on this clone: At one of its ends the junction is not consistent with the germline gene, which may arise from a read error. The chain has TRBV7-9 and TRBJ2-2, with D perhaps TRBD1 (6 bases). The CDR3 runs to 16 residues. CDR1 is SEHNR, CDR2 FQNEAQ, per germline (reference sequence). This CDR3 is CASRLEARGNTGELFF. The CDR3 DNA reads TGTGCCAGCAGATTAGAGGCCAGGGGGAACACCGGGGAGCTGTTTTTT.

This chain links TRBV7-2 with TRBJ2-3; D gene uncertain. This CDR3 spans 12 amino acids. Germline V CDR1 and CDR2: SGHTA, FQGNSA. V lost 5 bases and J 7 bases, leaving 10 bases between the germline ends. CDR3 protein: CASSTNLYTQYF. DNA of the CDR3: TGTGCCAGCAGCACCAACCTGTATACGCAGTATTTT.

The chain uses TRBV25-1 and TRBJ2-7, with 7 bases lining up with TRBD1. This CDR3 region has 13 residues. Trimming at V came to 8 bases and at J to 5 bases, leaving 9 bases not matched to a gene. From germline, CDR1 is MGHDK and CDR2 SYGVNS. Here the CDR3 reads CASLGQVNHEQYF. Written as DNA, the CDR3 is TGTGCCAGCTTAGGACAGGTTAACCACGAGCAGTACTTC.

The CDR3 bases are TGTGCCAGCAGTTTGGGGGCCCCCCCGCCCCAGCATTTT. The encoded protein is CASSLGAPPPQHF. The chain links TRBV28 to TRBJ1-5, with a possible D match to TRBD1 (6 bases). The V and J ends lost 3 bases and 9 bases respectively, with 12 bases between them. CDR1 MDHEN and CDR2 SYDVKM come from the germline V gene. CDR3 length equals 13 residues.

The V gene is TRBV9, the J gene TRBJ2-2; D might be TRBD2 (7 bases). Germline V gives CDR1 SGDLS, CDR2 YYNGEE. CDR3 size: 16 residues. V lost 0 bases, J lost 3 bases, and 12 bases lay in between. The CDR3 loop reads CASSVAGGADTGELFF. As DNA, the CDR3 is TGTGCCAGCAGCGTAGCGGGGGGCGCGGACACCGGGGAGCTGTTTTTT.

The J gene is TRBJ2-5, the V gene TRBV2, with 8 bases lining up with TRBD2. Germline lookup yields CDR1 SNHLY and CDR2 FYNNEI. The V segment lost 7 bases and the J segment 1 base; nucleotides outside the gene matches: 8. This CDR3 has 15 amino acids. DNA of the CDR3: TGTGCCAGCACCTTGGGGACTAGGATCCAAGAGACCCAGTACTTC. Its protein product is CASTLGTRIQETQYF.

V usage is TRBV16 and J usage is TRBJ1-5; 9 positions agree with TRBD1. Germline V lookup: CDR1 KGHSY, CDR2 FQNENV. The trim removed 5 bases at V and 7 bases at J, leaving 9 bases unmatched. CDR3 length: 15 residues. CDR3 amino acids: CASSSSGQGQQPQHF. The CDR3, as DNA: TGTGCCAGCAGCAGCTCCGGACAGGGGCAACAGCCCCAGCATTTT.

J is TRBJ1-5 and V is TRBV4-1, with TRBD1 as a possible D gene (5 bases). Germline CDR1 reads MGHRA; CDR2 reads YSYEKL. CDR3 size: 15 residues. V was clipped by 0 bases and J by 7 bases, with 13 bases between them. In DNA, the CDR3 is TGCGCCAGCAGCCAAGAAGCCCAGGGATTACAGCCCCAGCATTTT. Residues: CASSQEAQGLQPQHF.

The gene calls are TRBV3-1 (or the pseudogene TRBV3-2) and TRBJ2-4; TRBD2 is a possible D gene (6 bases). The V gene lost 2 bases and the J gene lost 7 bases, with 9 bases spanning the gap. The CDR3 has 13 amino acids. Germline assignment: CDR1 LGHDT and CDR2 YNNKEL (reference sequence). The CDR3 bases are TGTGCCAGCAGCCAAACTGGGGGGAACATTCAGTACTTC. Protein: CASSQTGGNIQYF.

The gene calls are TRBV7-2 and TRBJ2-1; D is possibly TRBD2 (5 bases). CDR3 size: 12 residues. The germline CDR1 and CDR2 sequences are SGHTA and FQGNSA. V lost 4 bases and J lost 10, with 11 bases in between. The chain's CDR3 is CASSSPPGEQFF. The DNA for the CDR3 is TGTGCCAGCAGCTCGCCGCCGGGAGAGCAGTTCTTC.

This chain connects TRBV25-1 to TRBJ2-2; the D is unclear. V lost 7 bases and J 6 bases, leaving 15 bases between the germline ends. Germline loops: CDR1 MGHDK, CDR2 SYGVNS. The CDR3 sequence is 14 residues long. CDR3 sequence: CASTTSDGSGELFF. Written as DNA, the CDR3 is TGTGCCAGCACCACAAGCGACGGCTCCGGGGAGCTGTTTTTT.

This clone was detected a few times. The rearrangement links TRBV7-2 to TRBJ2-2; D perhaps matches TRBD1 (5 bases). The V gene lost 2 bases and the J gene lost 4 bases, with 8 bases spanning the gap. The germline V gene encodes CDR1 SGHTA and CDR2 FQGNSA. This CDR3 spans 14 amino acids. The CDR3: CASSLQGSTGELFF. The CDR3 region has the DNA TGTGCCAGCAGCTTACAGGGATCCACCGGGGAGCTGTTTTTT. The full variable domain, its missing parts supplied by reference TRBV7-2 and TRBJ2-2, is GAGVSQSPSNKVTEKGKDVELRCDPISGHTALYWYRQSLGQGLEFLIYFQGNSAPDKSGLPSDRFSAERTGGSVSTLTIQRTQQEDSAVYLCASSLQGSTGELFFGEGSRLTVL.

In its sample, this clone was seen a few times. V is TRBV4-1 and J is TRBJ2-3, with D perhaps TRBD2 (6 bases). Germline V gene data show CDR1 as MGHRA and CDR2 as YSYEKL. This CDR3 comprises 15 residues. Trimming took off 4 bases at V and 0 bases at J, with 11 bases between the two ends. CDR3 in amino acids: CASSRRGTSTDTQYF. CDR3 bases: TGCGCCAGCAGCCGGCGGGGAACTAGCACAGATACGCAGTATTTT.

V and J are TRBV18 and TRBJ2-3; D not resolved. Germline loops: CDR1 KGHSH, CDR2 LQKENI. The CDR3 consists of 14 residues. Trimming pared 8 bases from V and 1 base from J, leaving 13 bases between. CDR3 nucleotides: TGTGCCAGCGGGGAACTCCATCGCACAGATACGCAGTATTTT. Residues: CASGELHRTDTQYF.

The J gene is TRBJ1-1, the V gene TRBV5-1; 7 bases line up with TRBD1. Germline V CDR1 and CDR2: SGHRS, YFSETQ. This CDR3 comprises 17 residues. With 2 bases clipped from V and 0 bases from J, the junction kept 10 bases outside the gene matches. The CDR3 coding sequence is TGCGCCAGCAGCTTTTCCCAGTCGACAGGGCTGAACACTGAAGCTTTCTTT. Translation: CASSFSQSTGLNTEAFF.

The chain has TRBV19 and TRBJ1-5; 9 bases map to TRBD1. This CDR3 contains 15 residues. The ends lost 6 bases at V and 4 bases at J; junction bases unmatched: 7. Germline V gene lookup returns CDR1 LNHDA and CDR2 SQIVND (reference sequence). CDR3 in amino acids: CASRTLGQGNQPQHF. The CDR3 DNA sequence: TGTGCCAGTAGGACCTTGGGACAGGGAAATCAGCCCCAGCATTTT.

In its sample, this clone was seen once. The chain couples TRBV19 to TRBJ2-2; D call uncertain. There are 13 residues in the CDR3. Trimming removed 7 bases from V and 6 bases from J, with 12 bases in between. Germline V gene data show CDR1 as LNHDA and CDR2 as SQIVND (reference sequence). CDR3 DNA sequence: TGTGCCAGTACCCCCCACTACGCCGGGGAGCTGTTTTTT. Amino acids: CASTPHYAGELFF. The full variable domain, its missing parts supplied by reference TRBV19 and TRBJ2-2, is DGGITQSPKYLFRKEGQNVTLSCEQNLNHDAMYWYRQDPGQGLRLIYYSQIVNDFQKGDIAEGYSVSREKKESFPLTVTSAQKNPTAFYLCASTPHYAGELFFGEGSRLTVL.

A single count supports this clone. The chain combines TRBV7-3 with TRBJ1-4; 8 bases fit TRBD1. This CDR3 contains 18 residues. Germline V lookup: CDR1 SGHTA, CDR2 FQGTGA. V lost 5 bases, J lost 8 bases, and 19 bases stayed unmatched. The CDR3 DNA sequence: TGTGCCAGCAGCCCCCCCGGACAGGGTGCCTCCGGACGGGAAAAACTGTTTTTT. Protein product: CASSPPGQGASGREKLFF.

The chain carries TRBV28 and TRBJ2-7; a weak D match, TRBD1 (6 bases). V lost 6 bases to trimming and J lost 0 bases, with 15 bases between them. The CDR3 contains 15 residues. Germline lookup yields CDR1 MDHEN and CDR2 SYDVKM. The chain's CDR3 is CASSSRWTDSYEQYF. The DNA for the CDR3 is TGTGCCAGCAGCTCAAGATGGACAGACTCCTACGAGCAGTACTTC.

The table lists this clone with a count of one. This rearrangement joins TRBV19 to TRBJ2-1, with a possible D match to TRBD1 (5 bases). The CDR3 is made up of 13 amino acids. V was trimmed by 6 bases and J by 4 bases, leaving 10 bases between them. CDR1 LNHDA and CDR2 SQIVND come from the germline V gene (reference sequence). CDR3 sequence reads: CASSQGIYNEQFF. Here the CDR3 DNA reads TGTGCCAGTAGCCAGGGAATATACAATGAGCAGTTCTTC.

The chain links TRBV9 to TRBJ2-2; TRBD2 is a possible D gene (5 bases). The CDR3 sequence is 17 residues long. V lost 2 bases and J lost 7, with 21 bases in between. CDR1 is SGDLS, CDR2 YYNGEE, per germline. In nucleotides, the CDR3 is TGTGCCAGCAGCGTCGGGATCCAGCCAAGACGAAACGGGGAGCTGTTTTTT. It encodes CASSVGIQPRRNGELFF.

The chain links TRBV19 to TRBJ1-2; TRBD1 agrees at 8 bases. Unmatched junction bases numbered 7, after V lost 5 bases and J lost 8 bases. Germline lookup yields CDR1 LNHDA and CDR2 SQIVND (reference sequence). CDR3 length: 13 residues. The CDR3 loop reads CASSHTDREGYTF. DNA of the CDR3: TGTGCCAGTAGTCACACGGACAGGGAAGGCTACACCTTC.

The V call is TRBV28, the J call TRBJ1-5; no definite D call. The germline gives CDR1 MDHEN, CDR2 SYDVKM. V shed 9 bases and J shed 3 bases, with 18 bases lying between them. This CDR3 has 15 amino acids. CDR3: CASREATANNQPQHF. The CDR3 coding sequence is TGTGCCAGTCGAGAAGCTACTGCCAACAATCAGCCCCAGCATTTT.

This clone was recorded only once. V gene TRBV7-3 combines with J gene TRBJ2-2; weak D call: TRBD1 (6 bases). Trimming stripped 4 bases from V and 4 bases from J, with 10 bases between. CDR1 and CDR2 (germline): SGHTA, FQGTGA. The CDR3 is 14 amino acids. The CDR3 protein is CASSSQGFTGELFF. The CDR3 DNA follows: TGTGCCAGCAGCTCCCAGGGGTTCACCGGGGAGCTGTTTTTT. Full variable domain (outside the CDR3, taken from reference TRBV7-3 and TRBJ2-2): GAGVSQTPSNKVTEKGKYVELRCDPISGHTALYWYRQSLGQGPEFLIYFQGTGAADDSGLPNDRFFAVRPEGSVSTLKIQRTERGDSAVYLCASSSQGFTGELFFGEGSRLTVL.

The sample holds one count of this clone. This CDR3 reads CASSESPVIGTDTQYF. CDR3 nucleotides: TGCGCCAGCAGCGAGTCACCGGTTATTGGGACAGATACGCAGTATTTT. This chain connects TRBV5-1 to TRBJ2-3; D unresolved. The V gene's germline CDR1 is SGHRS and CDR2 YFSETQ. CDR3 length: 16 amino acids. Trimming pared 4 bases from V and 3 bases from J, leaving 18 bases between. Using reference TRBV5-1 and TRBJ2-3 for the parts outside the CDR3, the full variable domain is KAGVTQTPRYLIKTRGQQVTLSCSPISGHRSVSWYQQTPGQGLQFLFEYFSETQRNKGNFPGRFSGRQFSNSRSEMNVSTLELGDSALYLCASSESPVIGTDTQYFGPGTRLTVL.

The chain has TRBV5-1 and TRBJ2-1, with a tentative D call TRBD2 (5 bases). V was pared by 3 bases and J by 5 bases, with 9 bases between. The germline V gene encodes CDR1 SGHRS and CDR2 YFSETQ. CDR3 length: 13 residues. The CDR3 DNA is TGCGCCAGCAGCTCCGGGAACGACAATGAGCAGTTCTTC. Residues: CASSSGNDNEQFF.